This T cell receptor beta chain originates from a study of cytomegalovirus exposure and HLA in healthy donors. On this clone itself: What it recognizes is unknown.

The CDR3 consists of 16 residues. Germline lookup yields CDR1 SGHTA and CDR2 FQGTGA. Trimming took 0 bases from V and 6 from J; bases not matched to a gene: 9. Findings and caveats of the study: TRBV6-2, TRBV6-3 and other indistinguishable V segments were excluded. Later, an analysis found that common viral pathogens appeared to be linked with several of the most significant clusters.

Amplification used 60 Vbeta primers and 13 Jbeta primers. TCRdb keeps only in-frame clones here, not all; method: immunoSEQ multiplex PCR. The sample records some 200,000 clones, under 90% being singletons. The chain is built from TRBV7-3 and TRBJ1-2; 8 bases fit TRBD1. This TCR derives from a boy aged 2 to 10 in good health and CMV-seronegative. The sequenced material came from PBMCs. The CDR3 nucleotides are TGTGCCAGCAGCTTAACTGGAAGCAGGGGGCTTCATGGCTACACCTTC. Protein: CASSLTGSRGLHGYTF.